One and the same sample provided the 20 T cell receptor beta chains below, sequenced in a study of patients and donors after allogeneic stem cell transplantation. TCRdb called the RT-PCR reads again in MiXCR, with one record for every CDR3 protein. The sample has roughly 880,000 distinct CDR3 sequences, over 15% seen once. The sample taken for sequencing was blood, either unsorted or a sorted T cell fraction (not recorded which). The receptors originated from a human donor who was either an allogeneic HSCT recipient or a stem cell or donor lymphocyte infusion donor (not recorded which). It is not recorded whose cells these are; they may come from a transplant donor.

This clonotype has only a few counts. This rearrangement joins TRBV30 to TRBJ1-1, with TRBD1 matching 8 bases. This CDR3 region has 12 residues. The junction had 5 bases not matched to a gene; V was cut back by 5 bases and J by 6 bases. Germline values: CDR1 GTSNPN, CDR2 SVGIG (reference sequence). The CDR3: CAWGQGGSEAFF. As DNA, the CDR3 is TGTGCCTGGGGACAGGGAGGTTCTGAAGCTTTCTTT.

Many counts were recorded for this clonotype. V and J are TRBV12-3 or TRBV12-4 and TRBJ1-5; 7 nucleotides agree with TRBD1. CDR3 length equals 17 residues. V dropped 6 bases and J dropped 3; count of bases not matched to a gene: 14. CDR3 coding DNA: TGTGCCAGCAGGTCGGGACACAAGGGGGCTTTCAATCAGCCCCAGCATTTT. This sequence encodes CASRSGHKGAFNQPQHF.

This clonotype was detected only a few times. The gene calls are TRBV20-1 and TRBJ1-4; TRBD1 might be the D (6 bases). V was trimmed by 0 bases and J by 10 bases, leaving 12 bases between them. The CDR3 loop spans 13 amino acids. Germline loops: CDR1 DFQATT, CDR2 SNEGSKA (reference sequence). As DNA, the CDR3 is TGCAGTGCTAGAGATGAGGGGGGAGGAAAACTGTTTTTT. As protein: CSARDEGGGKLFF.

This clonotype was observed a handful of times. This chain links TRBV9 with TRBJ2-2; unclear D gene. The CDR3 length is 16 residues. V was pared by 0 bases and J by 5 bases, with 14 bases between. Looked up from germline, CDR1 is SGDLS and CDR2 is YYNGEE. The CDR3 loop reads CASSVDPVPGTGELFF. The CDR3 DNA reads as TGTGCCAGCAGCGTAGATCCGGTCCCCGGGACCGGGGAGCTGTTTTTT.

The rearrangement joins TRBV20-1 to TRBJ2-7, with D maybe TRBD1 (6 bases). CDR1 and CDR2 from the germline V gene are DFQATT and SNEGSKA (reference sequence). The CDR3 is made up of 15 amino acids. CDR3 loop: CSAVLRQVSSYEQYF. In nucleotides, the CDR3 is TGCAGCGCTGTTCTTCGACAGGTGAGCTCCTACGAGCAGTACTTC.

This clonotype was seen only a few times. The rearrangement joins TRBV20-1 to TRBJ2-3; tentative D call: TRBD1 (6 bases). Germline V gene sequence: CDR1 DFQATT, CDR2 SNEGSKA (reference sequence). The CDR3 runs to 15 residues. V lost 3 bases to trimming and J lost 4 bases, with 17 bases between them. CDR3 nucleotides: TGCAGTGCTAGTTATTCCGCAGGGGTCCCAGATACGCAGTATTTT. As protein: CSASYSAGVPDTQYF.

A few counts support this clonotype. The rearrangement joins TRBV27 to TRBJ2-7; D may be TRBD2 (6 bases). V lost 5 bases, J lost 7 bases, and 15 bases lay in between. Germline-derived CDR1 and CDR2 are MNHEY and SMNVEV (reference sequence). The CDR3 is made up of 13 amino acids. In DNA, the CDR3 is TGTGCCAGCAGTAAGCCTTCGGGGGATGAGCAGTACTTC. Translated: CASSKPSGDEQYF.

The CDR3 DNA is TGTGCCTGGGGAGTCGATGAAGGAAACACCATATATTTT. Translating gives CAWGVDEGNTIYF. The V call is TRBV30, the J call TRBJ1-3; no clear D. Germline V gene data show CDR1 as GTSNPN and CDR2 as SVGIG (reference sequence). Trimming left V 5 bases short and J 4 bases short, with 12 bases between. CDR3 size: 13 residues. The complete variable domain, with remaining parts taken from reference TRBV30 and TRBJ1-3, reads SQTIHQWPATLVQPVGSPLSLECTVEGTSNPNLYWYRQAAGRGLQLLFYSVGIGQISSEVPQNLSASRPQDRQFILSSKKLLLSDSGFYLCAWGVDEGNTIYFGEGSWLTVV.

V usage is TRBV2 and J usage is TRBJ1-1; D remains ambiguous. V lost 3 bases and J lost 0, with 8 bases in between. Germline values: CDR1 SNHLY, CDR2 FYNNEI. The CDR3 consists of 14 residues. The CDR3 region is CASSEMSMNTEAFF. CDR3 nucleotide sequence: TGTGCCAGCAGTGAGATGAGCATGAACACTGAAGCTTTCTTT.

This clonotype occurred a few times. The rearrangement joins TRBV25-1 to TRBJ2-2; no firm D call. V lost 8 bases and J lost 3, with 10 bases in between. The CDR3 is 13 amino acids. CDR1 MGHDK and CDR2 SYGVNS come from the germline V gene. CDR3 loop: CASASGYTGELFF. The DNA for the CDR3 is TGTGCCAGCGCCAGTGGGTACACCGGGGAGCTGTTTTTT.

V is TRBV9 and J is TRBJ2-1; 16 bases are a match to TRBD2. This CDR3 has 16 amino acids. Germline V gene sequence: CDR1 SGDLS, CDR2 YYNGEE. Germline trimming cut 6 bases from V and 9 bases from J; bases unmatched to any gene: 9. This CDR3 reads CASTTGTSGGAAEQFF. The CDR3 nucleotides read TGTGCCAGCACCACCGGGACTAGCGGGGGGGCCGCTGAGCAGTTCTTC.

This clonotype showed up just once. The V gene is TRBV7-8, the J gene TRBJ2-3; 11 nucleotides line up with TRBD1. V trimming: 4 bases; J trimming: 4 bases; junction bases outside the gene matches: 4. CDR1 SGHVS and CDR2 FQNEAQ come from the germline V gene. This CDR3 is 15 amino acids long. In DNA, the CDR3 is TGTGCCAGCAGCTCGCGGACAGGGGGCGCAGATACGCAGTATTTT. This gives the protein CASSSRTGGADTQYF.

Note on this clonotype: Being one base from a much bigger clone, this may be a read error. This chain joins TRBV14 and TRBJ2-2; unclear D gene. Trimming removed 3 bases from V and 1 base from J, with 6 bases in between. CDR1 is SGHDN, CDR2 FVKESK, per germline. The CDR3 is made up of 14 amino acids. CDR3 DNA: TGTGCCAGCAGCCACGACTGGAACACCGGGGAGCTGTTTTTT. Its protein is CASSHDWNTGELFF.

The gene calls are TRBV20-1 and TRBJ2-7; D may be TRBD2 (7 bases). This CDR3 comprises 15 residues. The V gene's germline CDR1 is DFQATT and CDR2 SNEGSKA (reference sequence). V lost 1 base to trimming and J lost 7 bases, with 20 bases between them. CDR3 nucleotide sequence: TGCAGTGCTAGAGGTCCGTGGGGGGGCACTTATGAGCAGTACTTC. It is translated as CSARGPWGGTYEQYF.

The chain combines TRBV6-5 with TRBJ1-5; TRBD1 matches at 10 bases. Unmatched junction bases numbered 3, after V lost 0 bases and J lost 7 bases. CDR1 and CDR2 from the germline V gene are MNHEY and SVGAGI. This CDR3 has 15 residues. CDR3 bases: TGTGCCAGCAGTTACTCGGGACAGGGGACCCAGCCCCAGCATTTT. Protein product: CASSYSGQGTQPQHF.

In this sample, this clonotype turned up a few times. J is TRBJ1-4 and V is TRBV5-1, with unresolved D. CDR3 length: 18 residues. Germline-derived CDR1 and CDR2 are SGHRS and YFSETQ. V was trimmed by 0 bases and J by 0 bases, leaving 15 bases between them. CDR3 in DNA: TGCGCCAGCAGCTTGGATTCCCCTACGTCCGCAACTAATGAAAAACTGTTTTTT. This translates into CASSLDSPTSATNEKLFF.

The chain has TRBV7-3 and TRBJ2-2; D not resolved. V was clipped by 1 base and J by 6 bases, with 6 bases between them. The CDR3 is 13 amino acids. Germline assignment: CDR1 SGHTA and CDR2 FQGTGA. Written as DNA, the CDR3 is TGTGCCAGCAGCTTAAAGAGGTCCGGGGAGCTGTTTTTT. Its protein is CASSLKRSGELFF.

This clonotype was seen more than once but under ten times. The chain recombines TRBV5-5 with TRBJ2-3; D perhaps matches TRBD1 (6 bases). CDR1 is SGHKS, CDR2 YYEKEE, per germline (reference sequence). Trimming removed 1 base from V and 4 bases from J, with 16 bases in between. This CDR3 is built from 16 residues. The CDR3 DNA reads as TGTGCCAGCAGCTTGTGGCCGGGACAAAGGTCAGATACGCAGTATTTT. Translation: CASSLWPGQRSDTQYF.

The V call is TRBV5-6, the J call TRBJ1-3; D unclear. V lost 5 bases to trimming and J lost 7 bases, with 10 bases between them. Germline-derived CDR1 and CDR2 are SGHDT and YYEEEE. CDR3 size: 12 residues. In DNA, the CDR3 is TGTGCCAGCAGTTCCGTGGGGAACACCATATATTTT. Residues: CASSSVGNTIYF.

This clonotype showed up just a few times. The CDR3 DNA is TGTGCCACCCGCCCCAGCGGGGGAGAGAATGAGCAGTTCTTC. It specifies CATRPSGGENEQFF. The gene calls are TRBV24-1 and TRBJ2-1; 8 bases match TRBD2. V gave up 9 bases and J gave up 7 bases; unmatched junction bases: 10. CDR1 and CDR2 from the germline V gene are KGHDR and SFDVKD. The CDR3 loop spans 14 amino acids.